A single sample is the source of the 24 T cell receptor beta chains below, sequenced in a study of cytomegalovirus exposure and HLA in healthy donors. PCR used 60 Vbeta primers and 13 Jbeta primers. Here immunoSEQ multiplex PCR was the method, and the copy in TCRdb shows in-frame clones only, minus some. There are 160,000 or so clones in the sample; roughly 88% occur only once, and over 1.5% lies in the top ten. Sequenced: PBMCs. All receptors derive from a woman between 18 and 30 years old in good health and CMV-seronegative.

The V gene is TRBV7-7, the J gene TRBJ2-1; 14 bases are a match to TRBD2. This CDR3 has 15 residues. Germline lookup yields CDR1 SSHAT and CDR2 FNYEAQ (reference sequence). V shed 3 bases, J shed 8 bases, and the junction held 3 bases outside the gene matches. The CDR3 nucleotides read TGTGCCAGCAGCTTGGGACTAGCGGGGGTGGATGAGCAGTTCTTC. Its translation: CASSLGLAGVDEQFF.

The chain carries TRBV2 and TRBJ2-3; tentatively, D is TRBD2 (5 bases). CDR1 SNHLY and CDR2 FYNNEI come from the germline V gene. CDR3 size: 13 residues. V shed 4 bases and J shed 1 base, with 6 bases lying between them. CDR3 DNA: TGTGCCAGCAGTGGGGAGCGCACAGATACGCAGTATTTT. This codes for CASSGERTDTQYF.

This sequence joins TRBV27 and TRBJ2-4; D is perhaps TRBD1 (6 bases). Germline values: CDR1 MNHEY, CDR2 SMNVEV (reference sequence). The CDR3 spans 19 residues. The ends were cut back, 3 bases at V and 1 base at J, with 22 bases in the middle. Here the CDR3 DNA reads TGTGCCAGCAGTTTGCATTTCGACAGGTTGAGGGAGGCCAAAAACATTCAGTACTTC. It codes for CASSLHFDRLREAKNIQYF.

The rearrangement links TRBV7-9 to TRBJ1-2; 7 nucleotides align to TRBD1. Germline-derived CDR1 and CDR2 are SEHNR and FQNEAQ (reference sequence). V was clipped by 8 bases and J by 2 bases; unmatched bases: 14. This CDR3 has 16 amino acids. CDR3 protein: CASQLMARTGNYGYTF. The CDR3 DNA reads as TGTGCCAGCCAACTAATGGCCAGGACAGGCAACTATGGCTACACCTTC.

Concerning this clone itself: Mismatch with germline at one junction end may stem from a read error. This sequence joins TRBV6-5 and TRBJ2-7; 8 bases map to TRBD1. The CDR3 contains 15 residues. Germline loops: CDR1 MNHEY, CDR2 SVGAGI. The CDR3 DNA is TGTGCCATCAGTGCCTCCGGGACAGGATCCTACGAGCAGTACTTC. Protein product: CAISASGTGSYEQYF.

The chain carries TRBV5-8 and TRBJ2-4, with TRBD1 matching 7 bases. CDR3 size: 16 residues. The germline CDR1 and CDR2 sequences are SGHTS and YDEGEE. With 4 bases clipped from V and 1 base from J, the junction kept 8 bases outside the gene matches. Here the CDR3 DNA reads TGTGCCAGCAGCACCAACGGACAGGTTGCCAAAAACATTCAGTACTTC. It encodes CASSTNGQVAKNIQYF.

This clone was counted once. The V call is TRBV4-1, the J call TRBJ1-2; 9 bases line up with TRBD1. CDR1 and CDR2 from the germline V gene are MGHRA and YSYEKL. CDR3 length: 15 residues. V shed 1 base, J shed 7 bases, and the junction held 7 bases outside the gene matches. DNA of the CDR3: TGCGCCAGCAGCCAAGTGACAGGGGGGGCTTCTGGCTACACCTTC. As protein: CASSQVTGGASGYTF.

The rearrangement joins TRBV6-1 to TRBJ1-6, with TRBD1 identical over 7 bases. Germline assignment: CDR1 MNHNS and CDR2 SASEGT. The V gene end was trimmed by 3 bases and the J gene end by 7 bases; junction bases not matched to a gene: 9. This CDR3 contains 16 residues. For the CDR3, the DNA is TGTGCCAGCAGTGACCTGACAGGGAACGGAAATTCACCCCTCCACTTT. Residues: CASSDLTGNGNSPLHF.

The genes are TRBV10-2 and TRBJ1-1; perhaps TRBD1 as D (5 bases). This CDR3 has 14 amino acids. Trimming cost V 8 bases and J 0 bases, with 13 bases left between them. CDR1 is WSHSY, CDR2 SAAADI, per germline. DNA of the CDR3: TGCGCCAGCTGGGGGGGAAGGTTGAACACTGAAGCTTTCTTT. This encodes CASWGGRLNTEAFF.

V usage is TRBV7-9 and J usage is TRBJ2-5, with 10 nucleotides matching TRBD1. CDR1 is SEHNR, CDR2 FQNEAQ, per germline (reference sequence). V shed 3 bases, J shed 5 bases, and the junction held 12 bases outside the gene matches. This CDR3 region has 17 residues. The CDR3 protein is CASSLWVGTGAGETQYF. In nucleotides, the CDR3 is TGTGCCAGCAGCTTGTGGGTCGGGACAGGGGCAGGGGAGACCCAGTACTTC.

This clone showed up just a few times. The chain recombines TRBV28 with TRBJ2-7; TRBD1 aligns across 10 bases. This CDR3 has 15 residues. Germline assignment: CDR1 MDHEN and CDR2 SYDVKM. Trimming took 2 bases from V and 5 from J; bases not matched to a gene: 6. As DNA, the CDR3 is TGTGCCAGCAGTTTACGCGGGACAGGGGCTCACGAGCAGTACTTC. It is translated as CASSLRGTGAHEQYF.

This chain uses TRBV6-5 with TRBJ2-7; 8 nucleotides line up with TRBD2. The CDR3 extends over 15 amino acids. The junction had 13 bases not matched to a gene; V was cut back by 6 bases and J by 6 bases. CDR1 and CDR2 from the germline V gene are MNHEY and SVGAGI. CDR3: CASSVSGELPGEQYF. The CDR3 nucleotides read TGTGCCAGCAGCGTTAGCGGGGAACTACCTGGCGAGCAGTACTTC.

The V call is TRBV5-4, the J call TRBJ1-4, with 7 bases matching TRBD1. This CDR3 comprises 15 residues. Per the germline V gene, CDR1 is SGHNT and CDR2 is YYREEE (reference sequence). The ends lost 4 bases at V and 5 bases at J; junction bases unmatched: 8. CDR3 in amino acids: CASSITGTVNEKLFF. Here the CDR3 DNA reads TGTGCCAGCAGCATTACCGGGACAGTCAATGAAAAACTGTTTTTT.

This clone has a handful of counts. The chain uses TRBV6-6 and TRBJ2-2; a possible D gene is TRBD1 (5 bases). Germline V gene sequence: CDR1 MNHNY, CDR2 SVGAGI (reference sequence). V lost 4 bases, J lost 2 bases, and 11 bases lay in between. There are 15 residues in the CDR3. The DNA of the CDR3 is TGTGCCAGCAGTTTAGGGCAGGGTAACACCGGGGAGCTGTTTTTT. Translated: CASSLGQGNTGELFF.

This clone was seen more than once but under ten times. V gene TRBV30 combines with J gene TRBJ2-1; 7 bases line up with TRBD2. The CDR3 runs to 12 residues. J lost 15 bases, V lost 0 bases, and 8 bases had no gene match. CDR1 and CDR2 from the germline V gene are GTSNPN and SVGIG (reference sequence). CDR3 DNA sequence: TGTGCCTGGAGTGTACGGGGGGACGCACGGTTCTTC. The encoded protein is CAWSVRGDARFF.

This clone came up once. The gene calls are TRBV28 and TRBJ2-1, with 9 bases lining up with TRBD2. CDR1 and CDR2 from the germline V gene are MDHEN and SYDVKM. V lost 3 bases and J lost 4; bases outside the gene matches: 13. CDR3 length equals 18 residues. In nucleotides, the CDR3 is TGTGCCAGCAGTTTTGGTTGGAGCGGGGGGCAGTTTTACAATGAGCAGTTCTTC. It codes for CASSFGWSGGQFYNEQFF.

This clone was detected a few times. This chain links TRBV15 with TRBJ2-7; D remains unclear. V lost 0 bases and J lost 3, with 9 bases in between. CDR1 is LNHNV and CDR2 is YYDKDF in the germline V gene (reference sequence). This CDR3 contains 14 residues. Here the CDR3 reads CATSREVSGYEQYF. For the CDR3, the DNA is TGTGCCACCAGCAGAGAAGTTTCGGGCTACGAGCAGTACTTC.

The chain is built from TRBV18 and TRBJ1-4; a possible D gene is TRBD1 (5 bases). Germline CDR1 reads KGHSH; CDR2 reads LQKENI. There are 16 residues in the CDR3. Trimming left V 4 bases short and J 3 bases short, with 15 bases between. CDR3 amino acids: CASSRNKGSSNEKLFF. CDR3 DNA sequence: TGTGCCAGCTCACGGAATAAGGGGTCTTCTAATGAAAAACTGTTTTTT.

The chain combines TRBV9 with TRBJ1-1; no firm D call. CDR1 and CDR2 (germline): SGDLS, YYNGEE. V was trimmed by 3 bases and J by 4 bases, leaving 10 bases between them. The CDR3 loop spans 13 amino acids. CDR3: CASSGTGSTEAFF. CDR3 in DNA: TGTGCCAGCAGCGGTACTGGGAGCACTGAAGCTTTCTTT.

In this sample, this clone turned up once. The rearrangement joins TRBV6-4 to TRBJ2-2, with 7 bases that match TRBD2. Trimming removed 2 bases from V and 6 bases from J; junction bases left unmatched: 3. Looked up from germline, CDR1 is MRHNA and CDR2 is SNTAGT. This CDR3 has 14 amino acids. In DNA, the CDR3 is TGTGCCAGCAGTGACGCGGGGGAGGCCGGGGAGCTGTTTTTT. Encoded protein: CASSDAGEAGELFF.

This chain uses TRBV5-1 with TRBJ2-7, with a tentative D call TRBD1 (6 bases). CDR3 length equals 14 residues. The germline V and J ends were trimmed by 1 base and 7 bases, with 15 bases remaining between them. CDR1 SGHRS and CDR2 YFSETQ come from the germline V gene. This CDR3 reads CASSLSGEMDEQYF. The CDR3, as DNA: TGCGCCAGCAGCTTGTCAGGGGAGATGGATGAGCAGTACTTC.

This rearrangement joins TRBV5-4 to TRBJ2-7; the D gene is possibly TRBD1 (6 bases). The germline CDR1 and CDR2 sequences are SGHNT and YYREEE (reference sequence). The CDR3 is made up of 15 amino acids. V shed 0 bases and J shed 3 bases, with 13 bases lying between them. Here the CDR3 reads CASSLGGQGNYEQYF. The CDR3 DNA follows: TGTGCCAGCAGCTTGGGAGGGCAGGGGAACTACGAGCAGTACTTC.

The chain joins TRBV30 to TRBJ1-4; 7 bases line up with TRBD1. Germline trimming cut 2 bases from V and 6 bases from J; bases unmatched to any gene: 6. Germline CDR1 and CDR2: GTSNPN and SVGIG (reference sequence). The CDR3 runs to 14 residues. This chain's CDR3 is CAWSRTGKHEKLFF. For the CDR3, the DNA is TGTGCCTGGAGTCGGACAGGAAAACATGAAAAACTGTTTTTT.

This clone came up once. V gene TRBV5-6 combines with J gene TRBJ1-2; perhaps TRBD1 as D (6 bases). Germline loops: CDR1 SGHDT, CDR2 YYEEEE. V was shortened by 4 bases and J by 2 bases, with 9 bases between the two germline ends. This CDR3 has 13 residues. The CDR3 here is CASSRGHNYGYTF. The CDR3 DNA reads as TGTGCCAGCAGCCGGGGACACAACTATGGCTACACCTTC.